A selection of T cell receptor beta chains follows, all from one sample in a study of blood T cells in healthy people across ages. Each CDR3 protein gets one entry after TCRdb re-called the 5' RACE reads with MiXCR. The sample lists some 800,000 distinct CDR3 sequences; roughly 25% were seen once. These data are also associated with another study on T cells of mothers and their children.

Material for sequencing was blood. Receptors were obtained from a boy between 5 and 17 years old in good health. CDR3s include the opening cysteine and the closing phenylalanine or tryptophan. D genes are given only for firm matches. A row's size may be missing; if present it is once, few, many or a size class.

V gene	D gene	J gene	clone size	CDR3 DNA	CDR3 protein
TRBV6-2/TRBV6-3	-	TRBJ1-5	-	TGTGCCAGCAGTTTCACAGGGAACAATCAGCCCCAGCATTTT	CASSFTGNNQPQHF
TRBV29-1	-	TRBJ2-3	-	TGCAGTCTCGAGACAGGGCGGGGGTACACAGATACGCAGTATTTT	CSLETGRGYTDTQYF
TRBV19	-	TRBJ1-1	few	TGTGCCAGTAGTATTACAGGGATCTCGAACACTGAAGCTTTCTTT	CASSITGISNTEAFF
TRBV4-1	TRBD2	TRBJ2-7	few	TGCGCCAGCAGCCAAGAGAATGTGGGACTATCTTACGAGCAGTACTTC	CASSQENVGLSYEQYF
TRBV29-1	-	TRBJ2-5	few	TGCAGCGCCATCGGGCTCCAAGAGACCCAGTACTTC	CSAIGLQETQYF
TRBV20-1	TRBD2	TRBJ2-5	few	TGCAGTGCCAGGACCTCCCGGGGTTCTAGCGGGAGCTGGGAGACCCAGTACTTC	CSARTSRGSSGSWETQYF
TRBV12-3/TRBV12-4	TRBD2	TRBJ2-2	-	TGTGCCAGCAGCCGGACTAGCGGGCCCACCGGGGAGCTGTTTTTT	CASSRTSGPTGELFF
TRBV20-1	-	TRBJ2-5	-	TGCAGTGCTAGTCGCAGACAAGAGACCCAGTACTTC	CSASRRQETQYF
TRBV6-2/TRBV6-3	-	TRBJ2-1	-	TGTGCCAGCAGTTACTGGGGGGTTTCCTACAATGAGCAGTTCTTC	CASSYWGVSYNEQFF
TRBV7-2	-	TRBJ2-7	-	TGTGCCAGCAGCTTAGCATCGGAGCGGCAGTACTTC	CASSLASERQYF
TRBV4-1	-	TRBJ2-1	few	TGCGCCAGCAGCCACTGGGGGGCACACCCCTACAATGAGCAGTTCTTC	CASSHWGAHPYNEQFF
TRBV29-1	-	TRBJ2-3	-	TGCAGCGTTGGGACAGTTCACACAGATACGCAGTATTTT	CSVGTVHTDTQYF
TRBV28	-	TRBJ1-5	-	TGTGCCAGCAGTTACATTAATCAGCCCCAGCATTTT	CASSYINQPQHF
TRBV7-3	-	TRBJ2-2	many	TGTGCCAGCAGTACAGCGAACACCGGGGAGCTGTTTTTT	CASSTANTGELFF
TRBV10-3	TRBD1	TRBJ2-7	few	TGTGCCGTCTCGGGACAGCCCTCCTACGAGCAGTACTTC	CAVSGQPSYEQYF
TRBV5-5	-	TRBJ2-2	-	TGTGCCAGCAGCTCGTCCGGGACCGCGAACACCGGGGAGCTGTTTTTT	CASSSSGTANTGELFF
TRBV7-2	TRBD2	TRBJ2-4	-	TGTGCCAGCAGCCCGGGACTAGCGGGTCACCTTGGGGTTCAGTACTTC	CASSPGLAGHLGVQYF
TRBV9	-	TRBJ1-1	-	TGTGCCAGCAGCCCCCGTGGGGGGTCGAGCACTGAAGCTTTCTTT	CASSPRGGSSTEAFF
TRBV3-1	TRBD1	TRBJ2-1	-	TGTGCCAGCAGCCCACCGGGACAGGGAATCGGTGAGCAGTTCTTC	CASSPPGQGIGEQFF
TRBV2	-	TRBJ1-2	few	TGTGCCAGCAGTGAGGGGGCCAGGGGCTATGGCTACACCTTC	CASSEGARGYGYTF
TRBV7-9	-	TRBJ1-1	-	TGTGCCAGCAGCTTAACGTCGGCCAGGGAGTTACCTGAAGCTTTCTTT	CASSLTSARELPEAFF
TRBV2	-	TRBJ1-2	-	TGTGCCAGCAGCGCAGGGCGGTTGGATGGCTACACCTTC	CASSAGRLDGYTF
TRBV28	TRBD1	TRBJ2-3	-	TGTGCCAGCAGTAGCCGGACAGGGGGTTCTTATGATACGCAGTATTTT	CASSSRTGGSYDTQYF
TRBV6-5	-	TRBJ2-2	-	TGCGCCAGCAGTTACTTACAGGGTGGCACCGGGGAGCTGTTTTTT	CASSYLQGGTGELFF
TRBV9	-	TRBJ1-1	few	TGTGCCAGCAGCCCATTTGTCGGAGGGAACCCTGAAGCTTTCTTT	CASSPFVGGNPEAFF
TRBV5-1	-	TRBJ2-5	few	TGCGCCAGCGCGAGCGATTACTACGAGCAGTGCTTC	CASASDYYEQCF
TRBV10-2	-	TRBJ2-5	few	TGCGCCAGCAGTGAGGAGGGGCGGAACCAAGAGACCCAGTACTTC	CASSEEGRNQETQYF
TRBV5-1	TRBD2	TRBJ2-5	few	TGCGCCAGCAGCAGGACTAGCGCCGTCTGGGAGACCCAGTACTTC	CASSRTSAVWETQYF
TRBV25-1	-	TRBJ2-5	few	TGTGCCACCACCGAACAGAACCAAGAGACCCAGTACTTC	CATTEQNQETQYF
TRBV2	-	TRBJ2-2	once	TGTGCCAGCAGTGAAGCAGCGAACACCGGGGAGCTGTTTTTT	CASSEAANTGELFF
TRBV5-4	TRBD1	TRBJ2-5	few	TGTGCCAGCAGCGGCGGGACAGGGGGAAGGGGAGAGACCCAGTACTTC	CASSGGTGGRGETQYF
TRBV12-3/TRBV12-4	TRBD1	TRBJ2-2	-	TGTGCCAGCAGTTTAACACAGGGGGCCACCGGGGAGCTGTTTTTT	CASSLTQGATGELFF
TRBV30	TRBD1	TRBJ2-7	few	TGTGCCTGGAGTGCGACTCAAAGGGGACAGGCCTACGAGCAGTACTTC	CAWSATQRGQAYEQYF
TRBV25-1	-	TRBJ2-5	-	TGTGCCAGCAGTGAAGGAGTTCTCAGGCAAGAGACCCAGTACTTC	CASSEGVLRQETQYF
TRBV5-1	-	TRBJ2-7	-	TGCGCCAGCAGCAGCCCACCGGCCGGCGAGCAGTACTTC	CASSSPPAGEQYF
TRBV20-1	-	TRBJ2-7	-	TGCAGTGCTAAAGATGACTCTTTACCGGGGGCCTACGAGCAGTACTTC	CSAKDDSLPGAYEQYF
TRBV2	TRBD2	TRBJ2-7	-	TGTGCCAGCGCGGGAGACTACGAGCAGTACTTC	CASAGDYEQYF
TRBV20-1	-	TRBJ2-5	-	TGCAGTGCTAGCAGGACAGTACAAGAGACCCAGTACTTC	CSASRTVQETQYF
TRBV28	-	TRBJ1-1	-	TGTGCCAGCAGTTTCGTCGGGAGATATAACACTGAAGCTTTCTTT	CASSFVGRYNTEAFF
TRBV7-9	-	TRBJ2-5	few	TGTGCCAGCACCGACTTAGGGGCGGGGGCGCAAGAGACCCAGTACTTC	CASTDLGAGAQETQYF
TRBV12-3/TRBV12-4	-	TRBJ1-3	-	TGTGCCAGCAGTTTCTTGTCGCTGCTCTCTGGAAACACCATATATTTT	CASSFLSLLSGNTIYF
TRBV7-2	-	TRBJ1-1	few	TGTGCCAGCAGCTTAGATTCATCTATGAACACTGAAGCTTTCTTT	CASSLDSSMNTEAFF
TRBV28	-	TRBJ1-1	few	TGTGCCAGCATCTCCCGACTCTGGAACACTGAAGCTTTCTTT	CASISRLWNTEAFF
TRBV12-5	-	TRBJ1-1	-	TGTGCTAGTGGTTTAGAGGCTGAAGCTTTCTTT	CASGLEAEAFF
TRBV5-6	-	TRBJ1-3	few	TGTGCCAGCCTAGAGAGCTCTGGAAACACCATATATTTT	CASLESSGNTIYF
TRBV29-1	-	TRBJ2-5	few	TGCAGCGTTCGACCAGGGTCAGAGACCCAGTACTTC	CSVRPGSETQYF
TRBV10-3	TRBD1	TRBJ2-1	-	TGTGCCATCAGTGCGTCGGATCGGGGACAGCCCTCGGGTGAGCAGTTCTTC	CAISASDRGQPSGEQFF
TRBV10-3	-	TRBJ1-5	-	TGTGCCATCAGCCCGACCGATCAGCCCCAGCATTTT	CAISPTDQPQHF
TRBV2	TRBD1	TRBJ2-7	many	TGTGCCAGTAGCGTCGGGACAGCAACCTACGAGCAGTACTTC	CASSVGTATYEQYF
TRBV6-5	-	TRBJ1-4	few	TGTGCCAGTCCTTACAGGGTTAGTGAAAAACTGTTTTTT	CASPYRVSEKLFF
TRBV20-1	TRBD1	TRBJ1-2	few	TGCAGTGCTAGCCTGGTAGGGGGCGGTAAGGGCTACACCTTC	CSASLVGGGKGYTF